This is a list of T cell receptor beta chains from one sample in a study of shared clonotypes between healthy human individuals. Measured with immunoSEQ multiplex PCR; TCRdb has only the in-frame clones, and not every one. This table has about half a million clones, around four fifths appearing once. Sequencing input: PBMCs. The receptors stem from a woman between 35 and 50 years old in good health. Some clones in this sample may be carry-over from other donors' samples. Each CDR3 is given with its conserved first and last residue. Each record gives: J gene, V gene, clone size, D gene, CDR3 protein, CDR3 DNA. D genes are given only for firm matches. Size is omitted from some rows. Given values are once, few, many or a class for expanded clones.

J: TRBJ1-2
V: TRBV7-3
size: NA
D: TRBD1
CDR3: CASRSPGTGTYGYTF
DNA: TGTGCCAGCAGATCTCCCGGGACAGGGACCTATGGCTACACCTTC

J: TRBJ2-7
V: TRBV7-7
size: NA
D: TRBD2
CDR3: CASSLTVGGRGEQYF
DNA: TGTGCCAGCAGCTTAACTGTGGGAGGGAGAGGCGAGCAGTACTTC

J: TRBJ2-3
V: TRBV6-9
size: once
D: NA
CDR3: CASSRARGSSTDTQYF
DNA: TGTGCCAGCAGCCGTGCTCGGGGGTCGAGCACAGATACGCAGTATTTT

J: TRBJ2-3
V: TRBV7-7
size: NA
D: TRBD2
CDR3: CASSAGLAGGTDTQYF
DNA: TGTGCTAGCAGCGCGGGACTAGCGGGGGGCACAGATACGCAGTATTTT

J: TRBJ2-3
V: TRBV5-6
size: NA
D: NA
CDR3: CASTLTSTDTQYF
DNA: TGTGCCAGCACACTTACCAGCACAGATACGCAGTATTTT

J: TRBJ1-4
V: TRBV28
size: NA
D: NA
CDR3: CASSNTLRGGLATNEKLFF
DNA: TGTGCCAGCAGTAATACTTTAAGGGGAGGTTTGGCAACTAATGAAAAACTGTTTTTT

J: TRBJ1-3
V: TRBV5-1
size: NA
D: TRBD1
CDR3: CASSLGGGENTIYF
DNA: TGCGCCAGCAGCTTGGGAGGGGGCGAAAACACCATATATTTT

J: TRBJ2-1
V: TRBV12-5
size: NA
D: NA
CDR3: CASAQAENEQFF
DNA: TGTGCTAGTGCACAGGCCGAAAATGAGCAGTTCTTC

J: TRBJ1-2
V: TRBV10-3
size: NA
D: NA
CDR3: CASHGGEGSYGYTF
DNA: TGTGCCAGTCACGGAGGTGAGGGAAGCTATGGCTACACCTTC

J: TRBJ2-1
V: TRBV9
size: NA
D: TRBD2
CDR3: CASSASGGHYNEQFF
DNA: TGTGCCAGCAGCGCAAGCGGGGGCCACTACAATGAGCAGTTCTTC

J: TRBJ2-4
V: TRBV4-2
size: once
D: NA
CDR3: CASSQEGAKNIQYF
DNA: TGTGCCAGCAGCCAAGAGGGGGCCAAAAACATTCAGTACTTC

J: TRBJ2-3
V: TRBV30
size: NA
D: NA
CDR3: CAWSVLSSLTSTDTQYF
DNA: TGTGCCTGGAGTGTACTCTCGTCTTTGACTAGCACAGATACGCAGTATTTT

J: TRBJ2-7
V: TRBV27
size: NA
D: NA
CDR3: CASSLGWGVTSYEQYF
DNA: TGTGCCAGCAGTTTAGGTTGGGGGGTCACATCCTACGAGCAGTACTTC

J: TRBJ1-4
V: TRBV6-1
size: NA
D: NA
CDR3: CASSARTVPNEKLFF
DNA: TGTGCCAGCAGTGCCAGGACGGTGCCGAATGAAAAACTGTTTTTT

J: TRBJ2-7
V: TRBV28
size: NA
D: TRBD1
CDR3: CASSFGTGQDEQYF
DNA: TGTGCCAGCAGCTTCGGGACAGGACAAGACGAGCAGTACTTC

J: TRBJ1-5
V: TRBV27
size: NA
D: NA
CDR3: CASSFYSNQPQHF
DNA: TGTGCCAGCAGTTTCTATAGCAATCAGCCCCAGCATTTT

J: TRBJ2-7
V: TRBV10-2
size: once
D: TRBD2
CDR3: CASSEFGGGYEQYF
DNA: TGCGCCAGCAGTGAGTTTGGCGGGGGCTACGAGCAGTACTTC

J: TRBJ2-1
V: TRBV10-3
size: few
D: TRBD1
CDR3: CAISEGTRYGAGGGEQFF
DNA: TGTGCCATCAGTGAGGGTACTAGGTACGGGGCAGGGGGTGGTGAGCAGTTCTTC

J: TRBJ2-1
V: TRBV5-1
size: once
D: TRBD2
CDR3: CASSPREGSYNEQFF
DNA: TGCGCCAGCAGCCCCCGGGAGGGCTCCTACAATGAGCAGTTCTTC

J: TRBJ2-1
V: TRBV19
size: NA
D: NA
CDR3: CASSIVGGSEQFF
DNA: TGTGCCAGTAGTATAGTTGGGGGGAGTGAGCAGTTCTTC

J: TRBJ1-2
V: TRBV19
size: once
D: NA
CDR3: CATHGVGYGYTF
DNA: TGTGCCACCCATGGGGTAGGCTATGGCTACACCTTC

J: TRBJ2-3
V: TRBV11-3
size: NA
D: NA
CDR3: CASSFSATSTDTQYF
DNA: TGTGCCAGCAGCTTTAGCGCAACTAGCACAGATACGCAGTATTTT

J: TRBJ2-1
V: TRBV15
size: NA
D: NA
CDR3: CATSRDWSGVGEQFF
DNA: TGTGCCACCAGCAGAGATTGGTCGGGCGTGGGTGAGCAGTTCTTC

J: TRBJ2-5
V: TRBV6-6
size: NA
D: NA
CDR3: CASRGDRQETQYF
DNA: TGTGCCAGTAGGGGGGACAGACAAGAGACCCAGTACTTC

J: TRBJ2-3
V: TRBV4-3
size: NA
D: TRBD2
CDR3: CASSQDRAGVTDTQYF
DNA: TGCGCCAGCAGCCAAGATCGGGCGGGAGTTACAGATACGCAGTATTTT

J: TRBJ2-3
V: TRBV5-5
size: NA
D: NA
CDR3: CASSPSTISTDTQYF
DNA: TGTGCCAGCAGCCCCTCCACCATAAGCACAGATACGCAGTATTTT

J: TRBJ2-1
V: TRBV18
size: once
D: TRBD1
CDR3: CASSPGQHYNEQFF
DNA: TGTGCCAGCTCACCGGGACAGCACTACAATGAGCAGTTCTTC

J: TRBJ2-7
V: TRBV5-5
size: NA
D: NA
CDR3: CASSLNGLGMTYEQYF
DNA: TGTGCCAGCAGCTTGAATGGGCTGGGGATGACCTACGAGCAGTACTTC

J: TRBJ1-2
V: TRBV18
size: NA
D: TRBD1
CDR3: CASSTGQGTNYGYTF
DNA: TGTGCCAGCTCAACTGGACAGGGGACTAACTATGGCTACACCTTC

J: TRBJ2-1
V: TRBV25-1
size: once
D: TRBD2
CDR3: CASSVPGLAGSGNEQFF
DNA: TGTGCCAGCAGTGTCCCGGGACTAGCCGGATCCGGGAATGAGCAGTTCTTC

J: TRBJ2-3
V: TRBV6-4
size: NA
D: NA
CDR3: CASRHTHSNTDTQYF
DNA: TGTGCCAGCAGACACACACACAGCAACACAGATACGCAGTATTTT

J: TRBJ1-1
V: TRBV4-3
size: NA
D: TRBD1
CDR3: CASSRTGDDTEAFF
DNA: TGCGCCAGCAGCCGGACAGGGGACGACACTGAAGCTTTCTTT

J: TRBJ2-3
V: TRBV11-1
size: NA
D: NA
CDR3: CASSLNGAGSTDTQYF
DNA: TGTGCCAGCAGCTTAAACGGGGCAGGGAGCACAGATACGCAGTATTTT

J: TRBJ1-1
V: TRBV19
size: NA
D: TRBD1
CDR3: CASSISTGGGTEAFF
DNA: TGTGCCAGTAGTATCAGCACAGGGGGCGGGACTGAAGCTTTCTTT

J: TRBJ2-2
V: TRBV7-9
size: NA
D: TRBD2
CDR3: CASEAGVATGELFF
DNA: TGTGCCAGCGAGGCGGGAGTCGCCACCGGGGAGCTGTTTTTT

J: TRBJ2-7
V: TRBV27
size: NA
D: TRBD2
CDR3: CASSLGLAGLYEQYF
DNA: TGTGCCAGCAGTTTGGGACTAGCGGGACTATACGAGCAGTACTTC

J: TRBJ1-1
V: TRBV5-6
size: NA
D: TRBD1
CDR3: CASSLERGQAFF
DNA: TGTGCCAGCAGCTTGGAAAGGGGGCAAGCTTTCTTT

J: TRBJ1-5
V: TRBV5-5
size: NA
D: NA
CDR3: CASSPGVQTAGQPQHF
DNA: TGTGCCAGCAGCCCAGGGGTCCAGACGGCGGGTCAGCCCCAGCATTTT

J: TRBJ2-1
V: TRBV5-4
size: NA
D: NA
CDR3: CASSLGRDPYNEQFF
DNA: TGTGCCAGCAGCTTGGGCAGGGACCCATACAATGAGCAGTTCTTC

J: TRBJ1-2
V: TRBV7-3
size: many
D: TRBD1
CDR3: CASSSSGQGAYGYTF
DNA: TGTGCCAGCAGCTCGTCCGGACAGGGGGCCTATGGCTACACCTTC

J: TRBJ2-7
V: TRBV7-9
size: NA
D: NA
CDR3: CASRSSYEQYF
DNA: TGTGCCAGCCGGTCCTCCTACGAGCAGTACTTC

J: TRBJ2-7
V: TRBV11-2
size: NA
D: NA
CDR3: CASSPEAPYTHEQYF
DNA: TGTGCCAGCAGCCCAGAGGCCCCGTATACCCACGAGCAGTACTTC

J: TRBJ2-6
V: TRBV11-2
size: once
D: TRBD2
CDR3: CASSSPWGRGAGGANVLTF
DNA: TGTGCCAGCAGCTCCCCCTGGGGGCGGGGGGCGGGTGGGGCCAACGTCCTGACTTTC

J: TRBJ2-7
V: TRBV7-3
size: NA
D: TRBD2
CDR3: CASSPSLAASSYEQYF
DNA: TGTGCCAGCAGCCCCTCACTAGCGGCGAGCTCCTACGAGCAGTACTTC